The clone carrying this T cell receptor (beta chain) was detected only a few times. What it recognizes is unknown. The read falls 3 residues short of the CDR3 end, and the missing part is taken from the germline J gene. This sample was taken from a study of T cell clonality in common variable immunodeficiency. Clones were sequenced by immunoSEQ multiplex PCR, and TCRdb holds only the in-frame ones, with some missing. This sample comprises 17,000 or so clones, none seen once only. The germline V gene encodes CDR1 SNHLY and CDR2 FYNNEI. The CDR3 covers 17 residues. Trimming cost V 5 bases and J 1 base; bases outside gene matches: 11. Broader study findings: Fewer deletions and N-nucleotide insertions were reportedly seen in common variable immunodeficiency TCR beta sequences. CVID subjects shared fewer TCRbeta clones than healthy controls did.

Diagnosis required reduced IgG, IgA and/or IgM with specific antibody deficiency. Material: peripheral blood mononuclear cells. The clonotype comes from a human donor with common variable immunodeficiency. The chain joins TRBV2 to TRBJ2-3; 8 positions match TRBD2. CDR3 protein: CASSPPGLAGGTDTQYF. Incomplete CDR3 DNA: TGTGCCAGCAGTCCACCCGGACTAGCAGGTGGCACAGATACG.